This T cell receptor (beta chain) is drawn from a study of post-analysis software for immune sequencing data. Notes on the study in general: Controls had lower frequencies than patients of roughly five TRBV segments, which included TRBV5-6, TRBV5-1 and TRBV20-1.

Researchers reported that TCR beta cDNA libraries carried unique molecular identifiers. TCRdb re-called the PCR reads through MiXCR, storing one row per CDR3 protein. The sample carries about 400,000 distinct CDR3 sequences, less than 40% recorded once. This clonotype was observed a handful of times. Antigen: not known. V lost 6 bases and J lost 5, with 10 bases in between. Germline V gene sequence: CDR1 SGHTA, CDR2 FQGNSA. The CDR3 spans 12 residues. The chain carries TRBV7-2 and TRBJ2-5; D is possibly TRBD2 (6 bases). The source of this sequence is a girl between 10 and 17 years old with multiple sclerosis. Material: blood. The CDR3 sequence: CASSGGTETQYF. The CDR3 DNA is TGTGCCAGCAGTGGGGGGACCGAGACCCAGTACTTC.